The clone carrying this T cell receptor (beta chain) was seen only once. Its cognate antigen is unknown. Germline V lookup: CDR1 KGHSH, CDR2 LQKENI. V gave up 3 bases and J gave up 1 base, with 11 bases separating them. The CDR3 has 15 residues. The data were produced by immunoSEQ multiplex PCR, yet TCRdb's version contains in-frame clones alone and is incomplete. The sample records around 20,000 clones, roughly 72% being singletons. This record belongs to a study of graft-versus-host responses after intestinal transplantation. In the study overall: After anti-thymocyte globulin induction, recipients took tacrolimus and steroids for about 3 years. Notes on the study in general: Peak circulating GvH clone levels were associated with early post-transplant HvG declines. Detected in recipient marrow were GvH clones, some of which were first observed in ileum or blood.

Lamina propria and intraepithelial lymphocytes were released by processing graft tissue. The clonotype originates from a human patient who received an intestinal transplant, so some T cells may come from the graft donor. The chain combines TRBV18 with TRBJ2-3, with D possibly TRBD2 on 6 matching bases. The sample here was ileum tissue, taken 12 days after intestinal transplant. Here the CDR3 reads CASSPVAVRTDTQYF. CDR3 DNA: TGTGCCAGCTCACCGGTAGCGGTCCGCACAGATACGCAGTATTTT.